This TCR beta chain was documented in a study of blood T cell repertoires in COVID-19. Study details: Sources were T cells, B-cell-depleted T cells, or PBMCs; the material itself was cDNA or gDNA.

V was shortened by 7 bases and J by 4 bases, with 13 bases between the two germline ends. CDR1 is SNHLY and CDR2 is FYNNEI in the germline V gene. CDR3 length equals 13 residues. As handled by the study authors: Amplification of reference gene primers was used by the study to estimate nucleated cell counts. Profiled with immunoSEQ multiplex PCR; TCRdb holds only in-frame clones, not every one. D and trimming come from the DNA, and the V and J calls and clone size come from that table. The sample holds some 250,000 clones, approximately 88% seen once. This receptor was obtained from a man aged 35-49 years with acute or convalescent COVID-19. The chain uses TRBV2 and TRBJ1-1, with a weak D call TRBD1 (5 bases). Material for sequencing was peripheral blood. The CDR3 region is CASIGTEGTEAFF. The CDR3 region has the DNA TGTGCCAGCATCGGGACGGAGGGCACTGAAGCTTTCTTT.